This TCR beta chain emerged from a study of CD8 T cells in ankylosing spondylitis. General study findings and limits: Made up of about eight highly homologous variants, a TCR beta motif appeared characteristic of ankylosing spondylitis blood. Disease-linked clones bore a CD8+ phenotype, appearing relatively rarely in peripheral blood. The authors reported significant enrichment of disease-linked clones in matched ankylosing spondylitis synovial fluid. In synovial fluid and blood from reactive arthritis, some motif variants were previously reported.

Libraries for TCR beta were made by quantitative 5'-RACE with molecular barcodes. TCRdb redid the calling of the 5' RACE reads with MiXCR, one entry per CDR3 protein. The sample carries fewer than 500,000 distinct CDR3 sequences, more than 20% recorded once. This clonotype was found a few times. Antigen unknown. The sequenced material came from blood, either unsorted or a sorted T cell fraction (not recorded which). This clonotype originated in a male donor with ankylosing spondylitis.

CDR3 in amino acids: CASSQEQGGKLFF. CDR3 DNA sequence: TGCGCCAGCAGCCAAGAACAGGGGGGAAAACTGTTTTTT. The chain joins TRBV4-1 to TRBJ1-4; 8 bases are shared with TRBD1. Germline CDR1 and CDR2: MGHRA and YSYEKL. V gave up 0 bases and J gave up 10 bases; unmatched junction bases: 1. The CDR3 loop spans 13 amino acids.